These 12 T cell receptor beta chains originate from one sample sequenced in a study of preoperative IRX-2 immunotherapy in early breast cancer. Described treatment: preoperative locoregional IRX-2 cytokine immunotherapy. Assay: immunoSEQ multiplex PCR; the TCRdb copy retains only in-frame clones and omits some. The data contain 25,000 or so clones, 80% to 90% of them singletons. The sequences come from tumor tissue, collected after IRX-2 immunotherapy. Receptors were obtained from a human donor with breast cancer.

CDR3 region: CASSLSGSSNEQFF. In nucleotides, the CDR3 is TGTGCCAGCAGCTTAAGCGGGAGTAGCAATGAGCAGTTCTTC. The chain is built from TRBV5-4 and TRBJ2-1, with 8 bases that match TRBD2. The CDR3 totals 14 residues. The germline gives CDR1 SGHNT, CDR2 YYREEE (reference sequence). V gave up 2 bases and J gave up 6 bases; unmatched junction bases: 4.

The rearrangement links TRBV15 to TRBJ2-3, with 7 bases fitting TRBD2. Trimming took 0 bases from V and 4 from J; bases not matched to a gene: 7. CDR1 LNHNV and CDR2 YYDKDF come from the germline V gene (reference sequence). The CDR3 length is 16 residues. The DNA of the CDR3 is TGTGCCACCAGCAGAGATTTTGCAGGGAGGGCAGATACGCAGTATTTT. Its protein product is CATSRDFAGRADTQYF. The full variable domain, with the rest looked up from reference TRBV15 and TRBJ2-3, is DAMVIQNPRYQVTQFGKPVTLSCSQTLNHNVMYWYQQKSSQAPKLLFHYYDKDFNNEADTPDNFQSRRPNTSFCFLDIRSPGLGDTAMYLCATSRDFAGRADTQYFGPGTRLTVL.

The chain has TRBV23-1 and TRBJ2-2; possibly TRBD1 or TRBD2 for D (5 bases each). TRBV23-1 is an ORF for which the function is uncertain. V lost 3 bases and J 4 bases, leaving 33 bases between the germline ends. The CDR3 loop spans 22 amino acids. CDR3 bases: TGCGCCAGCAGTCATTGGGGGTGTGTCAGCACAATATCCACGCCGGGCACCGGGGAGCTGTTTTTT. Amino acids: CASSHWGCVSTISTPGTGELFF.

As regards this clone: The same CDR3 also results from other DNA sequences found in this sample. The gene calls are TRBV27 and TRBJ2-3; 11 nucleotides align to TRBD2. Per the germline V gene, CDR1 is MNHEY and CDR2 is SMNVEV (reference sequence). The CDR3 consists of 16 residues. The ends lost 3 bases at V and 1 base at J; junction bases unmatched: 3. The CDR3 DNA reads as TGTGCCAGCAGTTTCCTACTAGCGGGGGGCACAGATACGCAGTATTTT. It codes for CASSFLLAGGTDTQYF.

In this sample, this clone turned up a few times. V is TRBV7-8 and J is TRBJ1-2; TRBD1 might be the D (6 bases). The CDR3 contains 12 residues. Per the germline V gene, CDR1 is SGHVS and CDR2 is FQNEAQ. Trimming pared 5 bases from V and 8 bases from J, leaving 12 bases between. The DNA for the CDR3 is TGTGCCAGCAGCACAGGGATTTTGGGCTACACCTTC. Translating gives CASSTGILGYTF.

The chain carries TRBV5-5 and TRBJ2-7; D remains ambiguous. V was trimmed by 5 bases and J by 3 bases, leaving 15 bases between them. From germline, CDR1 is SGHKS and CDR2 YYEKEE (reference sequence). The CDR3 spans 14 residues. CDR3 protein: CASRETLTIYEQYF. The CDR3 DNA reads as TGTGCCAGCAGAGAGACTCTAACCATCTACGAGCAGTACTTC. Based on the CDR3 plus reference TRBV5-5 and TRBJ2-7, the full variable domain is DAGVTQSPTHLIKTRGQQVTLRCSPISGHKSVSWYQQVLGQGPQFIFQYYEKEERGRGNFPDRFSARQFPNYSSELNVNALLLGDSALYLCASRETLTIYEQYFGPGTRLTVT.

The V and J genes are TRBV7-2 and TRBJ2-3; tentative D call: TRBD2 (7 bases). There are 14 residues in the CDR3. V shed 6 bases and J shed 6 bases, with 16 bases lying between them. CDR1 and CDR2 (germline): SGHTA, FQGNSA. The CDR3 here is CASSVGGGSDTQYF. The CDR3, as DNA: TGTGCCAGCAGTGTAGGGGGGGGCTCTGATACGCAGTATTTT.

The chain joins TRBV7-2 to TRBJ2-2; D not resolved. Germline CDR1 SGHTA, CDR2 FQGNSA. The V gene lost 7 bases and the J gene lost 3 bases, with 15 bases spanning the gap. The CDR3 is 15 residues long. DNA of the CDR3: TGTGCCAGCATCATTAGGGCTTCGGACACCGGGGAGCTGTTTTTT. It codes for CASIIRASDTGELFF. Using reference TRBV7-2 and TRBJ2-2 for the parts outside the CDR3, the full variable domain is GAGVSQSPSNKVTEKGKDVELRCDPISGHTALYWYRQSLGQGLEFLIYFQGNSAPDKSGLPSDRFSAERTGGSVSTLTIQRTQQEDSAVYLCASIIRASDTGELFFGEGSRLTVL.

The gene calls are TRBV10-3 and TRBJ1-2, with D maybe TRBD1 (5 bases). From germline, CDR1 is ENHRY and CDR2 SYGVKD. The CDR3 has 15 amino acids. Between the trimmed V and J ends, which lost 0 bases and 1 base, there was a span of 9 bases. The CDR3 sequence: CAISESRGINYGYTF. CDR3 sequence (DNA): TGTGCCATCAGTGAGTCAAGGGGAATTAACTATGGCTACACCTTC.

V gene TRBV19 combines with J gene TRBJ2-4, with TRBD1 identical over 8 bases. CDR1 LNHDA and CDR2 SQIVND come from the germline V gene (reference sequence). Trimming at V came to 1 base and at J to 0 bases, leaving 2 bases not matched to a gene. This CDR3 is 16 amino acids long. The CDR3 is CASSIGTGRAKNIQYF. In nucleotides, the CDR3 is TGTGCCAGTAGTATAGGGACAGGGAGAGCCAAAAACATTCAGTACTTC.

This chain links TRBV23-1 with TRBJ2-2; 7 nucleotides align to TRBD2. TRBV23-1 is an open reading frame whose function is uncertain. With 0 bases clipped from V and 6 bases from J, the junction kept 7 bases outside the gene matches. The CDR3 totals 16 residues. The CDR3 sequence is CASSQSRGRAPGELFF. CDR3 sequence (DNA): TGCGCCAGCAGTCAATCGCGAGGGAGGGCCCCCGGGGAGCTGTTTTTT.

This clone was recorded a few times. The chain employs TRBV30 and TRBJ1-1; D unclear. V dropped 2 bases and J dropped 8 bases, with 9 bases sitting between them. The CDR3 runs 11 residues. The germline CDR1 and CDR2 sequences are GTSNPN and SVGIG (reference sequence). CDR3 DNA sequence: TGTGCCTGGAGTAGGCAGGCCGAAGCTTTCTTT. It translates to CAWSRQAEAFF.